The 3 T cell receptor beta chains below come from one sample, sequenced in a study of technical replicates of blood from a handful of donors. Assay used: immunoSEQ multiplex PCR; TCRdb lists only in-frame clones, some missing. The sample includes roughly 100,000 clones, 96% seen only once; the top ten take over 0.2%. The sequencing input was T cells isolated from PBMCs. These receptor sequences come from a human donor in good health.

This clone was recorded once. The V and J genes are TRBV28 and TRBJ2-3; D remains unclear. This CDR3 comprises 14 residues. Germline V CDR1 and CDR2: MDHEN, SYDVKM. V shed 5 bases and J shed 3 bases, with 12 bases lying between them. CDR3 nucleotide sequence: TGTGCCAGCAGTAGTGAGTATATGACAGATACGCAGTATTTT. Its translation is CASSSEYMTDTQYF.

The chain links TRBV29-1 to TRBJ2-3; TRBD2 matches at 8 bases. Trimming at V came to 4 bases and at J to 4 bases, leaving 10 bases not matched to a gene. CDR1 and CDR2 (germline): SQVTM, ANQGSEA. This CDR3 comprises 15 residues. The CDR3 is CSVGSASGSSDTQYF. CDR3 in DNA: TGCAGCGTTGGATCCGCGAGCGGGAGCTCAGATACGCAGTATTTT.

J is TRBJ2-5 and V is TRBV4-1; D is unclear. The ends were cut back, 1 base at V and 5 bases at J, with 8 bases in the middle. This CDR3 is 13 amino acids long. From germline, CDR1 is MGHRA and CDR2 YSYEKL. The DNA of the CDR3 is TGCGCCAGCAGCCAAGTCGTCGGGGAGACCCAGTACTTC. Protein product: CASSQVVGETQYF.